Presented here are 11 T cell receptor beta chains from one specimen sequenced in a study of blood T cell repertoires in COVID-19. Some clones are missing from TCRdb's copy, which holds only in-frame ones; the method was immunoSEQ multiplex PCR. This repertoire shows hundreds of thousands of clones, roughly nine tenths found once; its top ten account for over 4%. Specimen: PBMCs or T cells enriched from blood (not recorded which). These receptors came from a man between 60 and 75 years old who had recovered from COVID-19.

V usage is TRBV2 and J usage is TRBJ1-5; D might be TRBD1 (5 bases). The V gene's germline CDR1 is SNHLY and CDR2 FYNNEI. The CDR3 loop spans 17 amino acids. V lost 4 bases, J lost 3 bases, and 19 bases lay in between. CDR3 sequence (DNA): TGTGCCAGCAGTGCGGGGGGGGTCGGGACCTACAATCAGCCCCAGCATTTT. Protein: CASSAGGVGTYNQPQHF.

This chain connects TRBV27 to TRBJ2-7, with D possibly being TRBD1 (6 bases). From germline, CDR1 is MNHEY and CDR2 SMNVEV (reference sequence). Trimming removed 5 bases at V and 3 bases at J, with 11 bases between. The CDR3 sequence is 13 residues long. The CDR3 region is CASSGQSFYEQYF. The CDR3 bases are TGTGCCAGCAGTGGACAGAGCTTCTACGAGCAGTACTTC.

The rearrangement uses TRBV18 and TRBJ1-1; D might be TRBD1 (5 bases). The CDR3 length is 16 residues. Germline CDR1 and CDR2: KGHSH and LQKENI. V lost 2 bases to trimming and J lost 1 base, with 14 bases between them. The CDR3 nucleotides are TGTGCCAGCTCACCAGGGGAAGGCAGGGCGAACACTGAAGCTTTCTTT. Its protein is CASSPGEGRANTEAFF.

V gene TRBV7-2 combines with J gene TRBJ2-1; 8 bases agree with TRBD1. CDR1 is SGHTA and CDR2 is FQGNSA in the germline V gene. V was pared by 6 bases and J by 3 bases, with 7 bases of the junction left unmatched. The CDR3 spans 15 residues. The CDR3 DNA is TGTGCCAGCAGTTCCCAGGGACAGGTCTACAATGAGCAGTTCTTC. As protein: CASSSQGQVYNEQFF. The full variable domain, with the rest looked up from reference TRBV7-2 and TRBJ2-1, is GAGVSQSPSNKVTEKGKDVELRCDPISGHTALYWYRQSLGQGLEFLIYFQGNSAPDKSGLPSDRFSAERTGGSVSTLTIQRTQQEDSAVYLCASSSQGQVYNEQFFGPGTRLTVL.

V usage is TRBV5-1 and J usage is TRBJ2-7; TRBD1 agrees at 9 bases. The CDR3 runs to 16 residues. After removal of 4 bases from V and 1 base from J, the junction contained 9 bases not matched to a gene. CDR1 and CDR2 from the germline V gene are SGHRS and YFSETQ. CDR3 coding DNA: TGCGCCAGCAGCCATGTGGAGGGACAGGGTTCCTACGAGCAGTACTTC. Translation gives CASSHVEGQGSYEQYF.

The chain joins TRBV5-4 to TRBJ2-1; 10 bases agree with TRBD2. The CDR3 extends over 15 amino acids. Germline V gene lookup returns CDR1 SGHNT and CDR2 YYREEE (reference sequence). V was pared by 4 bases and J by 4 bases, with 5 bases of the junction left unmatched. CDR3 nucleotide sequence: TGTGCCAGCAGCCCTAGCGGGAGCTTTTACAATGAGCAGTTCTTC. This translates into CASSPSGSFYNEQFF.

CDR3 sequence reads: CASLTFGGSLHTEAFF. The CDR3 coding sequence is TGTGCCAGTCTGACTTTTGGGGGGTCTCTTCATACTGAAGCTTTCTTT. This chain joins TRBV19 and TRBJ1-1, with D possibly TRBD1 on 5 matching bases. V was pared by 8 bases and J by 5 bases, with 24 bases between. Germline V gene lookup returns CDR1 LNHDA and CDR2 SQIVND (reference sequence). This CDR3 is built from 16 residues.

This clone was recorded a few times. V and J are TRBV27 and TRBJ1-5; 7 nucleotides align to TRBD1. The CDR3 is 13 amino acids. The germline V gene encodes CDR1 MNHEY and CDR2 SMNVEV (reference sequence). V gave up 4 bases and J gave up 5 bases; unmatched junction bases: 2. The CDR3 sequence: CASSSQGDQPQHF. The DNA for the CDR3 is TGTGCCAGCAGTTCGCAGGGGGATCAGCCCCAGCATTTT.

This chain connects TRBV25-1 to TRBJ1-2, with D unresolved. V was shortened by 6 bases and J by 1 base, with 3 bases between the two germline ends. The germline CDR1 and CDR2 sequences are MGHDK and SYGVNS. The CDR3 contains 11 residues. The CDR3 protein is CASSLNYGYTF. CDR3 sequence (DNA): TGTGCCAGCAGCCTTAACTATGGCTACACCTTC.

This chain connects TRBV24-1 to TRBJ2-1; no clear D. The CDR3 has 15 amino acids. V was trimmed by 5 bases and J by 1 base, leaving 11 bases between them. Germline CDR1 and CDR2: KGHDR and SFDVKD. CDR3 DNA sequence: TGTGCCACCAGTGGGGTCGGAGTATCCTACAATGAGCAGTTCTTC. It translates to CATSGVGVSYNEQFF.

The CDR3 is CASSLGASAAYEQYF. Here the CDR3 DNA reads TGTGCCAGCAGCTTGGGGGCGTCCGCCGCCTACGAGCAGTACTTC. The V call is TRBV5-6, the J call TRBJ2-7, with D uncertain. The germline gives CDR1 SGHDT, CDR2 YYEEEE. The CDR3 covers 15 residues. The V end was cut by 0 bases, the J end by 2 bases, with 12 bases between.